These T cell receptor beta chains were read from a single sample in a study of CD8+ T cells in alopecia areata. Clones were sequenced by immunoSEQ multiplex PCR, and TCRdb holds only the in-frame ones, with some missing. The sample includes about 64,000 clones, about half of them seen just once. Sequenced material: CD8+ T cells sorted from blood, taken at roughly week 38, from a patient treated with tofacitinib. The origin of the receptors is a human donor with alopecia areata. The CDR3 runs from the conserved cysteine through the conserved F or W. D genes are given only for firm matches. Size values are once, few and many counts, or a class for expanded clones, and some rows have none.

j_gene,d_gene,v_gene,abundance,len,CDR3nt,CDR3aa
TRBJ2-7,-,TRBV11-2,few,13,TGTGCCAGCAGCTTAGGGCGCTCCTACGAGCAGTACTTC,CASSLGRSYEQYF
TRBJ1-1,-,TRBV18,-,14,TGTGCCAGCTCACCTCAGGGGAGGAACACTGAAGCTTTCTTT,CASSPQGRNTEAFF
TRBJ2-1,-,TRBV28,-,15,TGTGCCAGCAGTTTTTTCCAGGTCTCCTACAATGAGCAGTTCTTC,CASSFFQVSYNEQFF
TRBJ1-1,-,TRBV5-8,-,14,TGTGCCAGCAGCTTCGGGGGTGCAGACACTGAAGCTTTCTTT,CASSFGGADTEAFF
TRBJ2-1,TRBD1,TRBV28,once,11,TGTGCCAGCGTGACAGGGAATGAGCAGTTCTTC,CASVTGNEQFF
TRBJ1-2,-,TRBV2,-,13,TGTGCCAGCAGCAATCAGAGGTGGTATGGCTACACCTTC,CASSNQRWYGYTF
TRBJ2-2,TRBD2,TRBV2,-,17,TGTGCCAGCAGTGGTTCCCGCGGGAGGGCCCCCGCCGGGGAGCTGTTTTTT,CASSGSRGRAPAGELFF
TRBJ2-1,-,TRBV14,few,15,TGTGCCAGCAGCCAAGAACACGACAGCTACAATGAGCAGTTCTTC,CASSQEHDSYNEQFF
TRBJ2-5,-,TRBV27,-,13,TGTGCCAGCAGTTTAGGCAGGAAGGAGACCCAGTACTTC,CASSLGRKETQYF
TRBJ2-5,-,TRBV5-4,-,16,TGTGCCAGCAGCGGAACAGGGTCCCGTGGGCAAGAGACCCAGTACTTC,CASSGTGSRGQETQYF
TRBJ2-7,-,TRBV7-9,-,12,TGTGCCAGCAGCTTCCAGGGGCCCGAGCAGTACTTC,CASSFQGPEQYF
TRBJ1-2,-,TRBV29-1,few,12,TGCAGCGTTGAAGTCAGGGAGAGAGGCTACACCTTC,CSVEVRERGYTF
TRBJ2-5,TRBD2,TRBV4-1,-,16,TGCGCCAGCAGCCAACCTTGGCTAGCGGGAGAAGAGACCCAGTACTTC,CASSQPWLAGEETQYF
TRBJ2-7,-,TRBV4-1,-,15,TGCGCCAGCAGTGCGGGCTCTGGGAGGGGGTACGAGCAGTACTTC,CASSAGSGRGYEQYF
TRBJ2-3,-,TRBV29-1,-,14,TGCAGCACTGATTCCGGGGTTAGCACAGATACGCAGTATTTT,CSTDSGVSTDTQYF
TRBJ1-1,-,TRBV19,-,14,TGTGCCAGTAGTACGCGGGGGGCGAACACTGAAGCTTTCTTT,CASSTRGANTEAFF